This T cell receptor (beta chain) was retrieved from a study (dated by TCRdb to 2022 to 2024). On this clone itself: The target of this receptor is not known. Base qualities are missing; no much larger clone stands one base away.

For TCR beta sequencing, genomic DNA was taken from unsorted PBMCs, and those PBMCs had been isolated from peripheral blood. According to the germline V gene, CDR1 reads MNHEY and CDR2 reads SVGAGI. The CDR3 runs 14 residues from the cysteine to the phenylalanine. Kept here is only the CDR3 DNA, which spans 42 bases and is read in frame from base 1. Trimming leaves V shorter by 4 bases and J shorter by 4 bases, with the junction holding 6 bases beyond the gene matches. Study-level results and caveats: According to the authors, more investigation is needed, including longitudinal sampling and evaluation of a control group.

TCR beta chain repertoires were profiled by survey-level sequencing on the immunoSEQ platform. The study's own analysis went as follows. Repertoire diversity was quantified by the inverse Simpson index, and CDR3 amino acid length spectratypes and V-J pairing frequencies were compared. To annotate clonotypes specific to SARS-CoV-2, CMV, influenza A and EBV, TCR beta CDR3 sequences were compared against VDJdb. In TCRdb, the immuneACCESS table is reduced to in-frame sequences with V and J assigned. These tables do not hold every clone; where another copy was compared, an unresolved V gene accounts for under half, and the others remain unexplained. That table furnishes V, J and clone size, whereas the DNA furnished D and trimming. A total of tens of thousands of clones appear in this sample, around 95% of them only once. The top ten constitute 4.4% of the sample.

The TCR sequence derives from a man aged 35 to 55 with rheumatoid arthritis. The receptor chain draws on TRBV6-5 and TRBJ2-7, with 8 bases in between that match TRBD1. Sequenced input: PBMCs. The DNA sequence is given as TGTGCCAGCAGTTTCGGGACAGGAGAATACGAGCAGTACTTC. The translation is CASSFGTGEYEQYF.